The 14 T cell receptor beta chains below were found in one sample sequenced in a study of cytomegalovirus exposure and HLA in healthy donors (dated by TCRdb to about 2017). The receptor library was made with the immunoSEQ multiplex PCR assay. A mixture of 60 forward primers for TCR Vbeta segments and 13 reverse primers for TCR Jbeta segments was used in the multiplex PCR. Here the immuneACCESS table is served through TCRdb, limited to in-frame sequences with V and J called. Missing clones are a known gap in these copies; in checked studies unresolved V genes cover under half, and the rest lacks a known reason. This sample comprises 120,000 to 150,000 clones, roughly 78% of them detected only once. The ten largest clonotypes hold less than 3.5% of the sample. Sequenced input: PBMCs. The receptors here all came from a man between 35 and 55 years old in good health and CMV-seropositive.

This rearrangement joins TRBV6-5 to TRBJ2-1; 14 bases line up with TRBD2. The V gene end was trimmed by 4 bases and the J gene end by 10 bases; junction bases not matched to a gene: 6. The germline CDR1 and CDR2 sequences are MNHEY and SVGAGI. The CDR3 loop spans 15 amino acids. The CDR3 DNA sequence: TGTGCCAGCAGTTTGGGGACTAGCGGGAGCAGGGAGCAGTTCTTC. It codes for CASSLGTSGSREQFF.

The chain joins TRBV6-1 to TRBJ2-2; 7 bases match TRBD2. This CDR3 spans 14 amino acids. Germline V gene data show CDR1 as MNHNS and CDR2 as SASEGT. The junction had 3 bases not matched to a gene; V was cut back by 2 bases and J by 6 bases. The CDR3, as DNA: TGTGCCAGCAGTGAAATCCGGGGGGCCGGGGAGCTGTTTTTT. Its translation is CASSEIRGAGELFF.

This chain joins TRBV6-5 and TRBJ1-3, with 9 bases aligning to TRBD1. This CDR3 has 16 amino acids. Germline V CDR1 and CDR2: MNHEY, SVGAGI. V lost 0 bases to trimming and J lost 0 bases; unmatched junction nucleotides: 0. This CDR3 is CASSYSGQGSGNTIYF. The CDR3 DNA is TGTGCCAGCAGTTACTCGGGACAGGGCTCTGGAAACACCATATATTTT.

The rearrangement links TRBV6-5 to TRBJ2-5; maybe TRBD1 (7 bases). Trimming left V 9 bases short and J 7 bases short, with 15 bases between. This CDR3 region has 12 residues. Germline V lookup: CDR1 MNHEY, CDR2 SVGAGI. The CDR3 region has the DNA TGTGCCAGTAGCCAGGGGGGCAGGACCCAGTACTTC. It yields the protein CASSQGGRTQYF.

Details on this clone: This sample includes further DNA sequences coding for the same CDR3. J is TRBJ2-3 and V is TRBV30; D remains unclear. Trimming cost V 0 bases and J 6 bases, with 4 bases left between them. CDR1 is GTSNPN and CDR2 is SVGIG in the germline V gene (reference sequence). The CDR3 covers 11 residues. The CDR3 is CAWSVSDTQYF. The CDR3 DNA reads as TGTGCCTGGAGTGTTTCGGATACGCAGTATTTT.

The rearrangement uses TRBV25-1 and TRBJ2-5, with a weak D call TRBD1 (5 bases). The CDR3 sequence is 13 residues long. Per germline, CDR1 MGHDK and CDR2 SYGVNS. The germline V and J ends were trimmed by 2 bases and 5 bases, with 9 bases remaining between them. The CDR3 spells CASSEGAVETQYF. The CDR3 nucleotides read TGTGCCAGCAGTGAAGGGGCCGTGGAGACCCAGTACTTC.

This chain uses TRBV7-9 with TRBJ1-2, with D perhaps matching TRBD1 (5 bases). The germline V gene encodes CDR1 SEHNR and CDR2 FQNEAQ (reference sequence). The V end was cut by 3 bases, the J end by 6 bases, with 11 bases between. CDR3 size: 13 residues. CDR3 sequence (DNA): TGTGCCAGCAGCTTCCGTTCGGGGGATGGCTACACCTTC. This translates into CASSFRSGDGYTF.

The rearrangement links TRBV19 to TRBJ1-2; TRBD1 matches 7 bases. CDR1 is LNHDA and CDR2 is SQIVND in the germline V gene (reference sequence). The CDR3 is 15 amino acids. The V gene end was trimmed by 4 bases and the J gene end by 4 bases; junction bases not matched to a gene: 9. The DNA for the CDR3 is TGTGCCAGTAGTACGCCGGGACAGCAACCCTATGGCTACACCTTC. This translates into CASSTPGQQPYGYTF.

This chain joins TRBV7-9 and TRBJ2-5; 11 bases align to TRBD1. The CDR3 runs 15 residues. The germline gives CDR1 SEHNR, CDR2 FQNEAQ (reference sequence). The V and J ends lost 5 bases and 4 bases, in that order; junction bases with no gene match: 6. CDR3 DNA sequence: TGTGCCAGCAGCCTGGGGACAGGGGGTGGAGAGACCCAGTACTTC. Its protein product is CASSLGTGGGETQYF.

The rearrangement links TRBV4-3 to TRBJ1-1, with TRBD1 matching 10 bases. The CDR3 consists of 16 residues. V was pared by 6 bases and J by 1 base, with 8 bases of the junction left unmatched. CDR1 and CDR2 (germline): LGHNA, YSLEER. The CDR3 here is CASRFDRQGANTEAFF. CDR3 in DNA: TGCGCCAGCAGATTCGACAGACAGGGGGCGAACACTGAAGCTTTCTTT.

The V call is TRBV19, the J call TRBJ2-2; the match to TRBD1 covers 7 bases. The CDR3 is 15 amino acids. Germline loops: CDR1 LNHDA, CDR2 SQIVND (reference sequence). Germline trimming cut 2 bases from V and 5 bases from J; bases unmatched to any gene: 5. Written as DNA, the CDR3 is TGTGCCAGTAGTATAAGACAGGGAAGAACCGGGGAGCTGTTTTTT. It codes for CASSIRQGRTGELFF.

This chain joins TRBV10-3 and TRBJ2-7; no clear D. Germline V gene lookup returns CDR1 ENHRY and CDR2 SYGVKD. The CDR3 is 16 residues long. V shed 0 bases and J shed 7 bases, with 19 bases lying between them. The CDR3 protein is CAISESKNAIAREQYF. The CDR3 region has the DNA TGTGCCATCAGTGAGTCGAAAAATGCTATTGCTCGTGAGCAGTACTTC.

CDR3 region: CASSNGLAGGTAYEQYF. The CDR3, as DNA: TGTGCCAGCAGTAACGGACTAGCGGGAGGAACTGCCTACGAGCAGTACTTC. V and J are TRBV28 and TRBJ2-7; 14 bases are a match to TRBD2. Per the germline V gene, CDR1 is MDHEN and CDR2 is SYDVKM. The CDR3 covers 17 residues. The junction had 8 bases not matched to a gene; V was cut back by 5 bases and J by 2 bases.

The J gene is TRBJ2-7, the V gene TRBV7-2; 10 nucleotides agree with TRBD2. CDR1 is SGHTA, CDR2 FQGNSA, per germline. The V and J ends lost 4 bases and 6 bases, in that order; junction bases with no gene match: 9. This CDR3 is 15 amino acids long. The CDR3 DNA is TGTGCCAGCAGCTCCCTAGCGGGAGTAGGCAGCGAGCAGTACTTC. Translated, it gives CASSSLAGVGSEQYF.